A selection of T cell receptor beta chains follows, all from one sample in a study of control samples from healthy donors and cancer patients. Sequencing used immunoSEQ multiplex PCR; TCRdb keeps in-frame clones, though not all of them. The table records around 130,000 clones, roughly 90% of them present only once. The sequenced sample consisted of PBMCs. These receptors were collected from a man over 45 with head and neck cancer. Each CDR3 is given with its conserved first and last residue. D genes are given only for firm matches. Size values are once, few and many counts, or a class for expanded clones, and some rows have none.

cdr3_nt: TGTGCAAGTCGCTTAGGGTCCAGGGCAGGGGAGACCCAGTACTTC
cdr3_aa: CASRLGSRAGETQYF
d_call: -
j_call: TRBJ2-5
clone_size: -
v_call: TRBV12-2

cdr3_nt: TGTGCCAGTAGTATACTTTTCGTAGGGCAGTTTCGGACCCAGCATTTT
cdr3_aa: CASSILFVGQFRTQHF
d_call: -
j_call: TRBJ1-5
clone_size: -
v_call: TRBV19

cdr3_nt: TGTGCCAGCAGTCTAAACAGGGTCTACGAGCAGTACTTC
cdr3_aa: CASSLNRVYEQYF
d_call: -
j_call: TRBJ2-7
clone_size: -
v_call: TRBV6-5

cdr3_nt: TGTGCCACCAGCAGAGATAGTGCGGGAGGGCCTTCCTACGAGCAGTACTTC
cdr3_aa: CATSRDSAGGPSYEQYF
d_call: TRBD2
j_call: TRBJ2-7
clone_size: -
v_call: TRBV15

cdr3_nt: TGTGCCAGCAGGACACTCTCCTACAATGAGCAGTTCTTC
cdr3_aa: CASRTLSYNEQFF
d_call: -
j_call: TRBJ2-1
clone_size: -
v_call: TRBV5-6

cdr3_nt: TGTGCCAGCAGTTCATGGGAGAATTCACCCCTCCACTTT
cdr3_aa: CASSSWENSPLHF
d_call: -
j_call: TRBJ1-6
clone_size: few
v_call: TRBV7-3

cdr3_nt: TGTGCCATCAGTCCCTCGGATTCACCCCTCCACTTT
cdr3_aa: CAISPSDSPLHF
d_call: -
j_call: TRBJ1-6
clone_size: medium-sized
v_call: TRBV10-3

cdr3_nt: TGTGCAGGGGGGACAGGGGAAGTTGCTAATCAGCCCCAGCATTTT
cdr3_aa: CAGGTGEVANQPQHF
d_call: TRBD1
j_call: TRBJ1-5
clone_size: -
v_call: TRBV19

cdr3_nt: TGTGCCACAAATTCCGGGGAGGGGTCCCCATCTGGGGCCAACGTCCTGACTTTC
cdr3_aa: CATNSGEGSPSGANVLTF
d_call: TRBD2
j_call: TRBJ2-6
clone_size: once
v_call: TRBV24-1

cdr3_nt: TGTGCCAGCACTAACGGGGGGTTGGGATATGGCTACACCTTC
cdr3_aa: CASTNGGLGYGYTF
d_call: -
j_call: TRBJ1-2
clone_size: -
v_call: TRBV2

cdr3_nt: TGTGCCAGCTCACCACGGGGGGCCTTAGGAGATACGCAGTATTTT
cdr3_aa: CASSPRGALGDTQYF
d_call: -
j_call: TRBJ2-3
clone_size: -
v_call: TRBV18

cdr3_nt: TGTGCCAGCAGCTTAGTAGCGGGGGTCAGCACAGATACGCAGTATTTT
cdr3_aa: CASSLVAGVSTDTQYF
d_call: TRBD2
j_call: TRBJ2-3
clone_size: -
v_call: TRBV7-3

cdr3_nt: TGTGCCAGCAGCATGGGGGGACTAGCGGGAGAGAAGGAGCAGTACTTC
cdr3_aa: CASSMGGLAGEKEQYF
d_call: TRBD2
j_call: TRBJ2-7
clone_size: -
v_call: TRBV11-3

cdr3_nt: TGTGCCAGCAGCCAGTCACCCGGTTGGGAGACCCAGTACTTC
cdr3_aa: CASSQSPGWETQYF
d_call: -
j_call: TRBJ2-5
clone_size: once
v_call: TRBV14

cdr3_nt: TGTGCCAGCAGCTTAGAAAAAGGGGGCCAAGAGACCCAGTACTTC
cdr3_aa: CASSLEKGGQETQYF
d_call: -
j_call: TRBJ2-5
clone_size: -
v_call: TRBV13

cdr3_nt: TGTGCCAGCAGCCCCAGGGGGGCGGACACCGGGGAGCTGTTTTTT
cdr3_aa: CASSPRGADTGELFF
d_call: -
j_call: TRBJ2-2
clone_size: -
v_call: TRBV7-3

cdr3_nt: TGTGCCAGCAGCTTAGAGTCGTACAATGAGCAGTTCTTC
cdr3_aa: CASSLESYNEQFF
d_call: -
j_call: TRBJ2-1
clone_size: -
v_call: TRBV7-9

cdr3_nt: TGTGCCACCAGTTCGCGGGACAGGGCCTTAGAAGTGTACGAGCAGTACTTC
cdr3_aa: CATSSRDRALEVYEQYF
d_call: TRBD1
j_call: TRBJ2-7
clone_size: -
v_call: TRBV24-1

cdr3_nt: TGTGCCAGCAGTAGGCCCTTTTTAACGCAGCCCCAGCATTTT
cdr3_aa: CASSRPFLTQPQHF
d_call: -
j_call: TRBJ1-5
clone_size: -
v_call: TRBV28

cdr3_nt: TGCGCCCGCAGCGTCGGGGGGGGTCCCTACGAGCAGTACTTC
cdr3_aa: CARSVGGGPYEQYF
d_call: TRBD2
j_call: TRBJ2-7
clone_size: -
v_call: TRBV5-1

cdr3_nt: TGTGCCAGCAGCCCTAGCACCGGGGAGCTGTTTTTT
cdr3_aa: CASSPSTGELFF
d_call: -
j_call: TRBJ2-2
clone_size: -
v_call: TRBV11-1

cdr3_nt: TGTGCCAGCAGCAATGTGGGGGGCACCGGGGAGCTGTTTTTT
cdr3_aa: CASSNVGGTGELFF
d_call: -
j_call: TRBJ2-2
clone_size: -
v_call: TRBV7-3

cdr3_nt: TGCAGCGTTGAAGGCCAGTTGGAGACTGAAGCTTTCTTT
cdr3_aa: CSVEGQLETEAFF
d_call: -
j_call: TRBJ1-1
clone_size: -
v_call: TRBV29-1

cdr3_nt: TGTGCCAGCAGCGTAGGCAGGGGCTCTGGAAACACCATATATTTT
cdr3_aa: CASSVGRGSGNTIYF
d_call: -
j_call: TRBJ1-3
clone_size: -
v_call: TRBV9

cdr3_nt: TGTGCCAGCAAAAGGACAGGGTACAATGAGCAGTTCTTC
cdr3_aa: CASKRTGYNEQFF
d_call: TRBD1
j_call: TRBJ2-1
clone_size: -
v_call: TRBV6-5

cdr3_nt: TGTGCCAGCAGCCGGGGAGCTTACGAGCAGTACTTC
cdr3_aa: CASSRGAYEQYF
d_call: -
j_call: TRBJ2-7
clone_size: -
v_call: TRBV11-2

cdr3_nt: TGTGCCAGCAGCTTTCAGGGTTTGCAGTTCTTC
cdr3_aa: CASSFQGLQFF
d_call: -
j_call: TRBJ2-1
clone_size: -
v_call: TRBV7-9

cdr3_nt: TGTGCCATCAGTGAGAGTAGAGACTCCTACAATGAGCAGTTCTTC
cdr3_aa: CAISESRDSYNEQFF
d_call: -
j_call: TRBJ2-1
clone_size: -
v_call: TRBV10-3

cdr3_nt: TGTGCCAGCAGCTTTTTAGAAGGAACTGAAGCTTTCTTT
cdr3_aa: CASSFLEGTEAFF
d_call: -
j_call: TRBJ1-1
clone_size: -
v_call: TRBV7-2

cdr3_nt: TGTGCCACCAGTGATCCAGGGATTAACTATGGCTACACCTTC
cdr3_aa: CATSDPGINYGYTF
d_call: -
j_call: TRBJ1-2
clone_size: -
v_call: TRBV24-1

cdr3_nt: TGTGCCAGTAGTAGGTGGGACACGGGCAATCAGCCCCAGCATTTT
cdr3_aa: CASSRWDTGNQPQHF
d_call: -
j_call: TRBJ1-5
clone_size: -
v_call: TRBV19

cdr3_nt: TGTGCCAGCAGCCGGGGAGTTGAGGACACTGAAGCTTTCTTT
cdr3_aa: CASSRGVEDTEAFF
d_call: -
j_call: TRBJ1-1
clone_size: -
v_call: TRBV9

cdr3_nt: TGTGCCAGCAGCCCGATAGCGAGCAATCAGCCCCAGCATTTT
cdr3_aa: CASSPIASNQPQHF
d_call: -
j_call: TRBJ1-5
clone_size: -
v_call: TRBV7-9

cdr3_nt: TGCGCCAGCAGCTTGGTTGCGGGAGGGCCCTACGAGCAGTACTTC
cdr3_aa: CASSLVAGGPYEQYF
d_call: TRBD2
j_call: TRBJ2-7
clone_size: -
v_call: TRBV5-1

cdr3_nt: TGTGCCAGCAGCTTCTCGGGGAGCTCCTACAATGAGCAGTTCTTC
cdr3_aa: CASSFSGSSYNEQFF
d_call: -
j_call: TRBJ2-1
clone_size: -
v_call: TRBV7-9

cdr3_nt: TGTGCCAGCAGCCAAGAGGTCGGTGCCGGACAAGAGACCCAGTACTTC
cdr3_aa: CASSQEVGAGQETQYF
d_call: -
j_call: TRBJ2-5
clone_size: -
v_call: TRBV14

cdr3_nt: TGTGCCAGCTCGCCTAGCACAGATACGCAGTATTTT
cdr3_aa: CASSPSTDTQYF
d_call: -
j_call: TRBJ2-3
clone_size: -
v_call: TRBV28

cdr3_nt: TGCGCCAGCAGCCCCACCACCGGGACAGGGGGATTTGGGACCGGGGAGCTGTTTTTT
cdr3_aa: CASSPTTGTGGFGTGELFF
d_call: TRBD1
j_call: TRBJ2-2
clone_size: -
v_call: TRBV4-1

cdr3_nt: TGCGCCAGCAGTCCGACAGGGAATGAGCAGTTCTTC
cdr3_aa: CASSPTGNEQFF
d_call: TRBD1
j_call: TRBJ2-1
clone_size: -
v_call: TRBV5-1

cdr3_nt: TGTGCCAGCAGTTACTCTTCGAGCGGGGGGGCCATTGAGCAGTTCTTC
cdr3_aa: CASSYSSSGGAIEQFF
d_call: TRBD2
j_call: TRBJ2-1
clone_size: -
v_call: TRBV6-5

cdr3_nt: TGTGCCAGCAGCTTGGAGGCGGGAGGGCCTGGCGAGCAGTACTTC
cdr3_aa: CASSLEAGGPGEQYF
d_call: TRBD2
j_call: TRBJ2-7
clone_size: -
v_call: TRBV11-2

cdr3_nt: TGTGCCAGCAGCCCAGGCACCTACTATGGCTACACCTTC
cdr3_aa: CASSPGTYYGYTF
d_call: -
j_call: TRBJ1-2
clone_size: few
v_call: TRBV5-5

cdr3_nt: TGTGCCAGCAGGGGACAGAAAGCAGGCACAGATACGCAGTATTTT
cdr3_aa: CASRGQKAGTDTQYF
d_call: TRBD1
j_call: TRBJ2-3
clone_size: -
v_call: TRBV6-5

cdr3_nt: TGTGCCAGCAGTCCTCTAGGCAATCAGCCCCAGCATTTT
cdr3_aa: CASSPLGNQPQHF
d_call: -
j_call: TRBJ1-5
clone_size: -
v_call: TRBV27

cdr3_nt: TGTGCCAGCAGCCAAGACCCTAGCGGGAGGAACGAGCAGTACTTC
cdr3_aa: CASSQDPSGRNEQYF
d_call: TRBD2
j_call: TRBJ2-7
clone_size: -
v_call: TRBV3-1/TRBV3-2

cdr3_nt: TGCGCCAGCACCCAAGGGACAGGGAGAAAGACCCAGTACTTC
cdr3_aa: CASTQGTGRKTQYF
d_call: TRBD1
j_call: TRBJ2-5
clone_size: -
v_call: TRBV5-1

cdr3_nt: TGTGCCAGCAGTTTGGGTACTGAAGCTTTCTTT
cdr3_aa: CASSLGTEAFF
d_call: -
j_call: TRBJ1-1
clone_size: -
v_call: TRBV27

cdr3_nt: TGTGCCAGCAGTCCCCTAGGGGGCGGAAACACCGGGGAGCTGTTTTTT
cdr3_aa: CASSPLGGGNTGELFF
d_call: TRBD1
j_call: TRBJ2-2
clone_size: once
v_call: TRBV6-2/TRBV6-3

cdr3_nt: TGTGCCAGCAGCTTAGCCGGGAACCAAGAGACCCAGTACTTC
cdr3_aa: CASSLAGNQETQYF
d_call: -
j_call: TRBJ2-5
clone_size: -
v_call: TRBV7-9

cdr3_nt: TGTGCCAGCAGTTACCTTGGACAGGGCGGGGATGAGCAGTTCTTC
cdr3_aa: CASSYLGQGGDEQFF
d_call: TRBD1
j_call: TRBJ2-1
clone_size: -
v_call: TRBV6-6

cdr3_nt: TGCAGCGTCGCGGGACAGAACTATGGCTACACCTTC
cdr3_aa: CSVAGQNYGYTF
d_call: TRBD1
j_call: TRBJ1-2
clone_size: -
v_call: TRBV29-1